The 2 T cell receptor beta chains given below trace back to one sample, sequenced in a study of shared clonotypes between healthy human individuals. Here immunoSEQ multiplex PCR was the method, and the copy in TCRdb shows in-frame clones only, minus some. The table has hundreds of thousands of clones, around 78% seen once. Source material: PBMCs. Source of these receptors: a woman in her 40s in good health. Some clones in this sample may be carry-over from other donors' samples.

The chain is built from TRBV9 and TRBJ1-3; the D is unclear. With 6 bases removed from V and 0 bases from J, the gap between germline ends came to 16 bases. The CDR3 is made up of 16 amino acids. Germline V lookup: CDR1 SGDLS, CDR2 YYNGEE. CDR3 loop: CASNGPDGSSGNTIYF. In DNA form, the CDR3 reads TGTGCCAGCAACGGCCCGGACGGCAGCTCTGGAAACACCATATATTTT.

The chain combines TRBV30 with TRBJ2-2; 9 nucleotides match TRBD2. In germline, CDR1 is GTSNPN, CDR2 SVGIG (reference sequence). The CDR3 sequence is 17 residues long. J was trimmed by 0 bases and V by 5 bases; bases with no gene match: 10. Here the CDR3 reads CAWDPGLAGTNTGELFF. The CDR3 coding sequence is TGTGCCTGGGACCCCGGGCTAGCGGGAACGAACACCGGGGAGCTGTTTTTT. The entire variable domain, with the rest obtained from reference TRBV30 and TRBJ2-2, is as follows: SQTIHQWPATLVQPVGSPLSLECTVEGTSNPNLYWYRQAAGRGLQLLFYSVGIGQISSEVPQNLSASRPQDRQFILSSKKLLLSDSGFYLCAWDPGLAGTNTGELFFGEGSRLTVL.